A single sample is the source of the 6 T cell receptor beta chains below, sequenced in a study of T cell responses to AZD1222 COVID-19 vaccine. Assay: immunoSEQ multiplex PCR; the TCRdb copy retains only in-frame clones and omits some. The sample holds some 250,000 clones, 90% to 95% seen once. Sequences were derived from peripheral blood, sampled 28 days after the second AZD1222 dose. These receptor sequences come from an adult who received the AZD1222 COVID-19 vaccine.

CDR3 DNA: TGTGCCAGCAGTGAAGTAACTAGCGGGAGTAAGTTCTTC. It yields the protein CASSEVTSGSKFF. This rearrangement joins TRBV2 to TRBJ2-1; 11 bases map to TRBD2. Germline assignment: CDR1 SNHLY and CDR2 FYNNEI. Germline trimming cut 1 base from V and 14 bases from J; bases unmatched to any gene: 4. The CDR3 totals 13 residues.

The count of this clone is one. This rearrangement joins TRBV28 to TRBJ1-5; D possibly corresponds to TRBD1 (5 bases). Germline loops: CDR1 MDHEN, CDR2 SYDVKM. V lost 1 base and J lost 3, with 13 bases in between. The CDR3 loop spans 16 amino acids. CDR3 nucleotide sequence: TGTGCCAGCAGTTTATTGGAAGGGGACGTCAATCAGCCCCAGCATTTT. It specifies CASSLLEGDVNQPQHF.

The rearrangement joins TRBV5-1 to TRBJ2-7, with TRBD2 identical over 7 bases. V gave up 7 bases and J gave up 6 bases; unmatched junction bases: 10. The germline gives CDR1 SGHRS, CDR2 YFSETQ. The CDR3 length is 13 residues. CDR3 loop: CASSPGGVGEQYF. The CDR3 DNA is TGCGCCAGCTCCCCGGGGGGAGTTGGCGAGCAGTACTTC.

The chain couples TRBV19 to TRBJ2-2, with a tentative D call TRBD1 (5 bases). This CDR3 spans 16 amino acids. Germline assignment: CDR1 LNHDA and CDR2 SQIVND (reference sequence). The germline V and J ends were trimmed by 6 bases and 2 bases, with 16 bases remaining between them. The CDR3 here is CASSPQGGVNTGELFF. CDR3 bases: TGTGCCAGTAGCCCCCAGGGCGGAGTCAACACCGGGGAGCTGTTTTTT.

The chain employs TRBV5-1 and TRBJ1-1; D possibly corresponds to TRBD1 (5 bases). V lost 4 bases, J lost 0 bases, and 16 bases lay in between. CDR3 length equals 16 residues. CDR1 SGHRS and CDR2 YFSETQ come from the germline V gene. The CDR3 region has the DNA TGCGCCAGCAGCCCACCCGGGGGGGGAGTGAACACTGAAGCTTTCTTT. It is translated as CASSPPGGGVNTEAFF.

J is TRBJ1-1 and V is TRBV12-5; D possibly corresponds to TRBD1 (6 bases). CDR1 and CDR2 from the germline V gene are LGHNT and FRNRAP. The CDR3 has 12 residues. V lost 4 bases, J lost 8 bases, and 11 bases lay in between. The CDR3 region has the DNA TGTGCTAGTGGTTCGCCGGGACAAGAAGCTTTCTTT. Translating gives CASGSPGQEAFF.